This TCR beta chain was captured by sequencing in a study of cytomegalovirus exposure and HLA in healthy donors. The PCR contained 60 Vbeta and 13 Jbeta primers. The method was immunoSEQ multiplex PCR; TCRdb's version includes in-frame clones alone and lacks a portion of them. Of over 150,000 clones in the sample, around 84% were seen once. The table lists this clone with a few counts. The V end was cut by 8 bases, the J end by 1 base, with 15 bases between. The CDR3 runs 13 residues. Germline loops: CDR1 GTSNPN, CDR2 SVGIG (reference sequence). This chain links TRBV30 with TRBJ2-7; a weak D match, TRBD2 (6 bases). Sequencing was performed on PBMCs. This TCR was sampled from a woman between 40 and 50 years old in good health and CMV-seropositive. The CDR3 reads CAHGGVSSYEQYF. The CDR3 nucleotides read TGTGCCCACGGCGGGGTAAGTTCCTACGAGCAGTACTTC.